The sequence of this TCR beta chain was determined in a study of blood T cell repertoires in COVID-19. This CDR3 region has 16 residues. Unmatched junction bases numbered 5, after V lost 5 bases and J lost 1 base. In germline, CDR1 is SNHLY, CDR2 FYNNEI. In the original workflow: By means of reference gene primer amplification, nucleated cell counts were estimated. Profiling relied on immunoSEQ multiplex PCR, and the TCRdb table lists in-frame clones only, not all of them. D and trimming were read from the DNA, whereas the V and J calls and clone size are those reported in that table. This sample yields 9,500 to 13,000 clones, of which 80% to 90% are seen a single time; approximately 11% belongs to the top ten.

The origin of this receptor is a human donor in a cohort sampled during active COVID-19. V gene TRBV2 combines with J gene TRBJ2-4; 10 bases are shared with TRBD2. The material sequenced was peripheral blood. As DNA, the CDR3 is TGTGCCAGCAGTCTTAGCGGGGGGCTTGCCAAAAACATTCAGTACTTC. Translating it yields CASSLSGGLAKNIQYF.